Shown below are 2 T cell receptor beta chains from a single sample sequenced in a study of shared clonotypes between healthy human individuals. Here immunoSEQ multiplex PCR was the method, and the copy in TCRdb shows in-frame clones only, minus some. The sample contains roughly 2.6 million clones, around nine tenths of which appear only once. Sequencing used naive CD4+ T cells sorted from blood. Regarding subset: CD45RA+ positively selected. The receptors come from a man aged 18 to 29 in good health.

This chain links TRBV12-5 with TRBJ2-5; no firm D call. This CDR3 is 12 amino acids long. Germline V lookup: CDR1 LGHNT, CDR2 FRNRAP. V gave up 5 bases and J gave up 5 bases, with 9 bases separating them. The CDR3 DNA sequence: TGTGCTAGTGGTCTTTCGATGGAGACCCAGTACTTC. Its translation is CASGLSMETQYF. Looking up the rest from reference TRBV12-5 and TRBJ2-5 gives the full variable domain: DARVTQTPRHKVTEMGQEVTMRCQPILGHNTVFWYRQTMMQGLELLAYFRNRAPLDDSGMPKDRFSAEMPDATLATLKIQPSEPRDSAVYFCASGLSMETQYFGPGTRLLVL.

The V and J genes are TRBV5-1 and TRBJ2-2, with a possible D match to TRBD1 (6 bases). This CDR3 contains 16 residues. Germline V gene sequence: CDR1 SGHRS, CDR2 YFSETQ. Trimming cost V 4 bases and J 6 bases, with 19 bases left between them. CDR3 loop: CASSLTSGKGAGELFF. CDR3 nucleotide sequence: TGCGCCAGCAGCCTTACTAGTGGCAAGGGGGCCGGGGAGCTGTTTTTT.